The T cell receptor (beta chain) under discussion was sequenced for a study of PD-L1 blockade in urothelial cancer (dated by TCRdb to about 2017). At the level of the whole study: Every patient began therapy around 2014 and was given atezolizumab 1,200 mg intravenously every 3 weeks. Under 30 patients had pretreatment blood TCR-seq, around 25 had at least one posttreatment blood collection, and around 25 had tumor TCR-seq. Blood samples yielded a median of around 130,000 T cells and roughly 83,000 unique TCRs, with median clonality 0.080. In the same patients who had TCR sequencing, pretreatment tumors also underwent whole exome sequencing and RNA sequencing. Twenty-five of 29 patients were identified as males with urothelial cancer of bladder origin, and a prior smoking history was reported by 18 of 29 patients. Blood samples were analyzed at two time points: 3 weeks after treatment start (second dose) and 6 weeks after treatment start. Pretreatment tumor samples, along with matched peripheral blood serially collected before and after atezolizumab treatment, were subjected to TCR sequencing. Durable clinical benefit was defined as a progression-free survival longer than 6 months, and TCR features were additionally tested against progression-free survival and overall survival. The study was an exploratory multi-omic analysis of somatic, immune and clinical correlates of response to PD-L1 blockade with atezolizumab in urothelial cancer. An ECOG performance status of 0 or 1 was recorded for the patients, and 0 to 3 prior chemotherapy regimens had been received by the patients. Durable clinical benefit was achieved by nine patients and was not achieved by 20 patients. Overall results and qualifications from the work: Because the sample size was small (n ≈ 30) and many of the analyses were exploratory, the results are meant to be hypothesis-generating. Improved progression-free and overall survival was associated with having pretreatment peripheral blood TCR clonality below the median. At 3 weeks after the start of treatment, tumor-associated TCR clones in peripheral blood had expanded more in patients with durable benefit (n of about 20, p = 0.022).

There are 14 amino acids in the CDR3, from cysteine to phenylalanine inclusive. The read is trimmed to its CDR3 DNA, 42 bases read in frame from base 1. The germline V gene supplies CDR1 SGHNT and CDR2 YENEEA. Deletion took 5 bases off V and 1 base off J, with a span of 11 bases between the germline ends. A remark on this clone: Its antigen is not yet known. Base-call qualities are not available, and no considerably larger clone is one nucleotide away.

This specimen's time point label, interpreted: pretreatment peripheral blood. A cohort of 25 to 30 patients with locally advanced or metastatic urothelial carcinoma, treated at Memorial Sloan Kettering on a trial protocol, was included. Peripheral blood mononuclear cells were collected pretreatment and during treatment, with between 1 and 8 total time points per patient. The Qiagen DNeasy Blood extraction kit was used to purify genomic DNA from total PBMCs and tumor samples. PBMCs were collected pretreatment and during treatment and were isolated and stored as previously described. Each PCR received spiked-in synthetic TCR analog templates so that absolute template abundance could be estimated from read counts. TCRbeta CDR3 regions were amplified from genomic DNA with bias-controlled V and J gene primers using the immunoSEQ assay. Sequencing of rearranged TCRbeta segments was performed at approximately 20X coverage. Turning to the authors' computational methods: Sequencing errors were corrected by clustering, and CDR3s were annotated against IMGT so that V, D and J genes could be assigned. Out-of-frame and stop-codon sequences were excluded, and only productive TCRbeta rearrangements were used in downstream analyses. Clonality was computed as one minus Shannon entropy normalized by the log of the number of unique productive sequences. Fisher's exact test with Benjamini-Hochberg correction, using a cutoff of adjusted p below 0.01, was how clones that differed between time points or between blood and tumor were identified. TCRdb took over this immuneACCESS table, retaining in-frame rearrangements with V and J assigned. Such tables are incomplete; in checked studies, under half of the missing clones stem from an unresolved V gene, and the remainder is unexplained. V and J calls plus clone size are reproduced from that table; the DNA served to infer D and trimming. Here the sample has approximately 67,000 clones; roughly 86% occur a single time. The ten largest clones add up to more than 12% of the sample.

The origin of this receptor is a man in his 60s with urothelial cancer. The material sequenced was PBMCs, taken around atezolizumab (anti-PD-L1) treatment. The chain employs TRBV11-3 and TRBJ1-1; the D gene cannot be named for sure. At the DNA level, the sequence is TGTGCCAGCAGCCGACGACAAGCGAACACTGAAGCTTTCTTT. Its translation reads: CASSRRQANTEAFF.